These 30 T cell receptor beta chains originate from one sample sequenced in a study of T-cell reconstitution after alpha-beta-depleted transplantation in children. The TCRbeta library was prepared with unique molecular identifiers. TCRdb used MiXCR to reprocess the PCR reads, holding one entry per CDR3 protein. The sample contains about 120,000 distinct CDR3 sequences, about 9.3% of which appear only once. Specimen: PBMCs from the stem cell graft donor, collected from the stem cell graft. The source is a human donor who donated a stem cell graft to a child with acute lymphoblastic leukemia.

Ten or more counts support this clonotype. The genes are TRBV6-2 or TRBV6-3 and TRBJ2-1; 11 positions match TRBD2. After removal of 0 bases from V and 10 bases from J, the junction contained 11 bases not matched to a gene. Germline CDR1 is MNHEY and CDR2 is SVGEGT. This CDR3 spans 17 amino acids. CDR3 DNA sequence: TGTGCCAGCAGTTACTCAGTTTACGGGACTAGCGGAAAGGAGCAGTTCTTC. It encodes CASSYSVYGTSGKEQFF.

In its sample, this clonotype was seen many times. This chain links TRBV12-3 or TRBV12-4 with TRBJ2-7, with D perhaps matching TRBD2 (5 bases). The CDR3 has 13 amino acids. The V gene lost 7 bases and the J gene lost 0 bases, with 10 bases spanning the gap. CDR3 loop: CASTAGSSYEQYF. The CDR3 DNA reads as TGTGCCAGCACGGCGGGCAGCTCCTACGAGCAGTACTTC.

This clonotype showed up many times. The chain recombines TRBV5-1 with TRBJ2-7; TRBD1 agrees at 7 bases. The CDR3 has 15 residues. V shed 4 bases and J 2 bases; nucleotides not matched to a gene: 9. The V gene's germline CDR1 is SGHRS and CDR2 YFSETQ. This CDR3 reads CASSARGQATYEQYF. As DNA, the CDR3 is TGCGCCAGCAGCGCACGTGGACAGGCTACCTACGAGCAGTACTTC.

This clonotype was seen ten or more times. V gene TRBV11-1 combines with J gene TRBJ2-7; the match to TRBD1 covers 10 bases. V lost 5 bases, J lost 5 bases, and 6 bases stayed unmatched. Germline values: CDR1 SGHAT, CDR2 FQDESV (reference sequence). The CDR3 is 14 amino acids. In DNA, the CDR3 is TGTGCCAGCAGCCCCCGGGACAGGGGAAACGAGCAGTACTTC. It codes for CASSPRDRGNEQYF.

This clonotype has ten or more counts. The rearrangement joins TRBV11-2 to TRBJ2-7; D gene uncertain. This CDR3 has 13 residues. V lost 10 bases to trimming and J lost 6 bases, with 19 bases between them. Germline V gives CDR1 SGHAT, CDR2 FQNNGV. In DNA form, the CDR3 reads TGTGCCACCACCTTTGACCCCTCGCTCGAGCAGTACTTC. As protein: CATTFDPSLEQYF.

This clonotype was observed at least ten times. This chain connects TRBV20-1 to TRBJ2-5, with no clear D. V lost 3 bases, J lost 4 bases, and 6 bases lay in between. The CDR3 loop spans 11 amino acids. Germline V CDR1 and CDR2: DFQATT, SNEGSKA (reference sequence). The CDR3 here is CSARGPETQYF. In DNA, the CDR3 is TGCAGTGCTAGGGGCCCAGAGACCCAGTACTTC.

Many counts were recorded for this clonotype. This chain uses TRBV12-3 or TRBV12-4 with TRBJ2-5; D call uncertain. This CDR3 spans 15 amino acids. The V and J ends lost 3 bases and 1 base respectively, with 12 bases between them. The CDR3 bases are TGTGCCAGCAGTTTTCAAGTGTGGGCCCAAGAGACCCAGTACTTC. The encoded protein is CASSFQVWAQETQYF.

This clonotype was seen ten or more times. This sequence joins TRBV6-2 or TRBV6-3 and TRBJ2-1; the D is unclear. The CDR3 totals 14 residues. CDR1 is MNHEY, CDR2 SVGEGT, per germline. Trimming cost V 5 bases and J 3 bases, with 11 bases left between them. The CDR3 sequence: CASSTYSYYNEQFF. The CDR3 DNA reads TGTGCCAGCAGTACCTACTCGTACTACAATGAGCAGTTCTTC.

This clonotype was detected ten times or more. This chain uses TRBV7-9 with TRBJ1-6, with D hard to call. The V end lost 1 base, the J end lost 7 bases, and 8 bases lay between the germline ends. Germline-derived CDR1 and CDR2 are SEHNR and FQNEAQ (reference sequence). The CDR3 length is 14 residues. CDR3 protein: CASSLVQFNSPLHF. CDR3 DNA: TGTGCCAGCAGCTTAGTACAGTTCAATTCACCCCTCCACTTT.

This clonotype came up many times. This chain uses TRBV7-9 with TRBJ2-3, with 7 bases matching TRBD1. There are 14 residues in the CDR3. V lost 6 bases to trimming and J lost 5 bases; unmatched junction nucleotides: 8. Germline CDR1 is SEHNR and CDR2 is FQNEAQ (reference sequence). The CDR3 nucleotides read TGTGCCAGCAGTTCCGGGACAGACCGAGATACGCAGTATTTT. Amino acids: CASSSGTDRDTQYF.

This clonotype was seen ten or more times. This chain links TRBV4-1 with TRBJ1-6; the D is unclear. Germline loops: CDR1 MGHRA, CDR2 YSYEKL. This CDR3 is 13 amino acids long. V shed 0 bases and J shed 15 bases, with 12 bases lying between them. CDR3 bases: TGCGCCAGCAGCCAAGATCGCGGACGGATCCTCCACTTT. This translates into CASSQDRGRILHF.

This clonotype was found many times. The chain carries TRBV20-1 and TRBJ2-1, with 7 bases fitting TRBD2. Per the germline V gene, CDR1 is DFQATT and CDR2 is SNEGSKA (reference sequence). Trimming took 0 bases from V and 5 from J; bases not matched to a gene: 4. The CDR3 loop spans 14 amino acids. The CDR3: CSAREASGNNEQFF. CDR3 nucleotides: TGCAGTGCTAGAGAGGCAAGCGGGAACAATGAGCAGTTCTTC.

At least ten counts were recorded for this clonotype. The V gene is TRBV5-1, the J gene TRBJ2-1, with TRBD2 matching over 10 bases. Germline CDR1 reads SGHRS; CDR2 reads YFSETQ. The junction had 3 bases not matched to a gene; V was cut back by 1 base and J by 2 bases. The CDR3 covers 16 residues. The CDR3, as DNA: TGCGCCAGCAGCTTGTTTCTAGCGGGAGCCTACAATGAGCAGTTCTTC. Protein: CASSLFLAGAYNEQFF.

This clonotype was counted many times. CDR3 DNA sequence: TGTGCCTCCCGAGGGGGGAGTGGAAGGGGAAATACGCAGTATTTT. As protein: CASRGGSGRGNTQYF. V usage is TRBV6-1 and J usage is TRBJ2-3, with D perhaps TRBD1 or TRBD2 (6 bases each). Germline CDR1 MNHNS, CDR2 SASEGT. V was shortened by 11 bases and J by 7 bases, with 25 bases between the two germline ends. The length of the CDR3 is 15 residues.

A few counts support this clonotype. V usage is TRBV30 and J usage is TRBJ1-1; D is unclear. The CDR3 consists of 15 residues. V dropped 0 bases and J dropped 7 bases, with 18 bases sitting between them. In germline, CDR1 is GTSNPN, CDR2 SVGIG (reference sequence). The CDR3 DNA follows: TGTGCCTGGAGTGTACGAGGCGGCCGTTCTTATGAAGCTTTCTTT. Protein: CAWSVRGGRSYEAFF.

This clonotype was observed at least ten times. The V gene is TRBV6-5, the J gene TRBJ2-7, with 8 bases that match TRBD1. The CDR3 contains 14 residues. With V trimmed by 0 bases and J by 4 bases, 2 bases remained unmatched. Germline values: CDR1 MNHEY, CDR2 SVGAGI. CDR3 bases: TGTGCCAGCAGTTACTCTAGGACAGGGTACGAGCAGTACTTC. Amino acid sequence: CASSYSRTGYEQYF.

This chain links TRBV6-5 with TRBJ2-7; 9 nucleotides align to TRBD1. Per germline, CDR1 MNHEY and CDR2 SVGAGI. The CDR3 spans 15 residues. The junction had 7 bases not matched to a gene; V was cut back by 1 base and J by 6 bases. CDR3 sequence reads: CASSYWTGEDCEQYF. CDR3 nucleotide sequence: TGTGCCAGCAGTTACTGGACAGGGGAGGACTGCGAGCAGTACTTC.

The J gene is TRBJ2-5, the V gene TRBV10-3; 9 bases agree with TRBD2. J gave up 2 bases and V 3 bases, and 4 bases lay outside the gene matches. CDR3 length: 15 amino acids. Germline-derived CDR1 and CDR2 are ENHRY and SYGVKD. The CDR3 reads CAISDGTSYQETQYF. The CDR3 bases are TGTGCCATCAGTGATGGGACTAGCTATCAAGAGACCCAGTACTTC.

The sample holds many counts of this clonotype. This chain connects TRBV7-9 to TRBJ2-3, with TRBD2 identical over 10 bases. V trimming: 6 bases; J trimming: 6 bases; junction bases outside the gene matches: 9. The CDR3 consists of 15 residues. The germline V gene encodes CDR1 SEHNR and CDR2 FQNEAQ (reference sequence). The CDR3 region has the DNA TGTGCCAGCAGTCAAGCGGGAGGGGACCGGGATACGCAGTATTTT. Protein: CASSQAGGDRDTQYF.

This clonotype occurred many times. The chain is built from TRBV27 and TRBJ2-7, with 8 bases aligning to TRBD2. After removal of 6 bases from V and 7 bases from J, the junction contained 8 bases not matched to a gene. Germline V lookup: CDR1 MNHEY, CDR2 SMNVEV (reference sequence). This CDR3 contains 13 residues. Here the CDR3 DNA reads TGTGCCAGCAGACTAGCGGCCGGGGGAGAGCAGTACTTC. Its protein product is CASRLAAGGEQYF.

Ten or more counts support this clonotype. The chain employs TRBV4-1 and TRBJ1-6; perhaps TRBD1 as D (5 bases). The V end was cut by 1 base, the J end by 8 bases, with 12 bases between. The CDR3 consists of 15 residues. The germline CDR1 and CDR2 sequences are MGHRA and YSYEKL. CDR3 in amino acids: CASSQGPGNHSPLHF. Here the CDR3 DNA reads TGCGCCAGCAGCCAAGGACCAGGGAATCATTCACCCCTCCACTTT.

This clonotype was detected ten times or more. This rearrangement joins TRBV5-1 to TRBJ1-5; the D is unclear. The CDR3 has 15 residues. The germline CDR1 and CDR2 sequences are SGHRS and YFSETQ. The ends were cut back, 0 bases at V and 2 bases at J, with 9 bases in the middle. The CDR3 loop is CASSLAGTGNQPQHF. For the CDR3, the DNA is TGCGCCAGCAGCTTGGCAGGAACGGGCAATCAGCCCCAGCATTTT.

This clonotype was seen many times. The rearrangement joins TRBV19 to TRBJ1-3; D gene ambiguous. The CDR3 is made up of 13 amino acids. Germline V gene lookup returns CDR1 LNHDA and CDR2 SQIVND (reference sequence). Trimming cost V 7 bases and J 5 bases, with 12 bases left between them. CDR3 nucleotide sequence: TGTGCCAGTATTGAGGACGAGAGAAACACCATATATTTT. Protein: CASIEDERNTIYF.

The table lists this clonotype with many counts. J is TRBJ2-3 and V is TRBV27, with D hard to call. V dropped 3 bases and J dropped 1 base, with 8 bases sitting between them. Germline V CDR1 and CDR2: MNHEY, SMNVEV (reference sequence). This CDR3 has 14 residues. CDR3 sequence reads: CASSFNRRTDTQYF. Here the CDR3 DNA reads TGTGCCAGCAGTTTCAACAGACGCACAGATACGCAGTATTTT.

Many counts were recorded for this clonotype. The rearrangement uses TRBV5-1 and TRBJ2-2; D gene ambiguous. V lost 5 bases to trimming and J lost 6 bases, with 14 bases between them. This CDR3 comprises 14 residues. Germline V gene sequence: CDR1 SGHRS, CDR2 YFSETQ. The CDR3 sequence: CASRSGPPPGELFF. The CDR3 bases are TGCGCCAGCAGGTCAGGCCCACCCCCCGGGGAGCTGTTTTTT. Variable domain in full (rest from reference TRBV5-1 and TRBJ2-2): KAGVTQTPRYLIKTRGQQVTLSCSPISGHRSVSWYQQTPGQGLQFLFEYFSETQRNKGNFPGRFSGRQFSNSRSEMNVSTLELGDSALYLCASRSGPPPGELFFGEGSRLTVL.

This clonotype came up many times. The chain employs TRBV12-3 or TRBV12-4 and TRBJ1-5; no clear D. The ends were cut back, 7 bases at V and 3 bases at J, with 13 bases in the middle. This CDR3 has 14 residues. CDR3 region: CASKPTGLNQPQHF. The CDR3 DNA reads TGTGCCAGCAAGCCCACTGGACTCAATCAGCCCCAGCATTTT.

The chain links TRBV13 to TRBJ2-7; 8 bases align to TRBD1. Unmatched junction bases numbered 6, after V lost 5 bases and J lost 0 bases. CDR1 is PRHDT and CDR2 is FYEKMQ in the germline V gene (reference sequence). The CDR3 totals 15 residues. The CDR3 is CASSMPGTGSYEQYF. CDR3 nucleotide sequence: TGTGCCAGCAGCATGCCCGGGACAGGCTCCTACGAGCAGTACTTC.

This clonotype occurred many times. The rearrangement joins TRBV20-1 to TRBJ1-3; no reliable D call. Trimming removed 7 bases from V and 2 bases from J, with 12 bases in between. Germline values: CDR1 DFQATT, CDR2 SNEGSKA (reference sequence). This CDR3 contains 13 residues. This chain's CDR3 is CSEWEGPGNTIYF. The CDR3 coding sequence is TGCAGTGAGTGGGAGGGTCCTGGAAACACCATATATTTT.

This clonotype was seen repeatedly, ten times or more. The chain uses TRBV15 and TRBJ1-4; D is perhaps TRBD1 (6 bases). The germline V and J ends were trimmed by 0 bases and 6 bases, with 14 bases remaining between them. The CDR3 loop spans 16 amino acids. Germline V gene data show CDR1 as LNHNV and CDR2 as YYDKDF (reference sequence). In DNA form, the CDR3 reads TGTGCCACCAGCAGAGATCCCGCAGGGGCGGATGAAAAACTGTTTTTT. This codes for CATSRDPAGADEKLFF.

In this sample, this clonotype turned up many times. The chain joins TRBV5-1 to TRBJ2-5; 9 bases agree with TRBD1. The junction had 9 bases not matched to a gene; V was cut back by 7 bases and J by 2 bases. Germline-derived CDR1 and CDR2 are SGHRS and YFSETQ. The CDR3 spans 15 residues. CDR3 protein: CASSEQGAKQETQYF. As DNA, the CDR3 is TGCGCCAGCTCCGAACAGGGGGCAAAACAAGAGACCCAGTACTTC.